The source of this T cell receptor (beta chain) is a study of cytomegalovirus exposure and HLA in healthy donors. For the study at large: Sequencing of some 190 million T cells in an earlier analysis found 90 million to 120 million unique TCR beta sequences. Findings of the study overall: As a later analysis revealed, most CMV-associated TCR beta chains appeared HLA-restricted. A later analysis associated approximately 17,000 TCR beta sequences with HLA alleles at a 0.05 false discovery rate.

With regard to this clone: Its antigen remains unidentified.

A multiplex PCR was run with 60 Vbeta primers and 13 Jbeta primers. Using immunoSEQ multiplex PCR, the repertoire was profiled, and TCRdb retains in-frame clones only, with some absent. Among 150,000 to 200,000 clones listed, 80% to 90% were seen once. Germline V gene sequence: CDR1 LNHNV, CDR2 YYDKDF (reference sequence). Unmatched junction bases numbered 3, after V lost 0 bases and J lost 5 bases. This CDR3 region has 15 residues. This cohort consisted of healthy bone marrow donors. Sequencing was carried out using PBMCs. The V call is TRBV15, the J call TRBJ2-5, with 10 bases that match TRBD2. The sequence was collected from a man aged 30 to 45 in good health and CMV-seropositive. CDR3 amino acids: CATSRDSSGSETQYF. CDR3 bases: TGTGCCACCAGCAGAGATTCTAGCGGGAGTGAGACCCAGTACTTC.